These 22 T cell receptor beta chains were sequenced from one sample in a study of blood T cells in healthy people across ages. Sample-barcoded 5' priming and a J-beta primer mix drove a second PCR of roughly 6 to 12 cycles. TCRdb recomputed calls from the 5' RACE reads with MiXCR, one row per CDR3 protein. The sample has about 670,000 distinct CDR3 sequences, approximately 40% seen once. The sequenced sample was blood. The receptors derive from a man of 80 years or more in good health.

This clonotype was seen a few times. The chain employs TRBV18 and TRBJ2-4, with TRBD2 as a possible D gene (5 bases). This CDR3 is built from 14 residues. Trimming stripped 6 bases from V and 6 bases from J, with 15 bases between. Germline lookup yields CDR1 KGHSH and CDR2 LQKENI. The CDR3 loop reads CASSPGSDGNIQYF. The DNA of the CDR3 is TGTGCCAGCTCCCCGGGAAGCGACGGAAACATTCAGTACTTC.

This chain uses TRBV20-1 with TRBJ2-1; perhaps TRBD1 as D (6 bases). Trimming left V 3 bases short and J 7 bases short, with 10 bases between. Germline V gives CDR1 DFQATT, CDR2 SNEGSKA (reference sequence). The CDR3 covers 12 residues. CDR3 residues: CSASYRVNEQFF. In nucleotides, the CDR3 is TGCAGTGCTAGCTACAGGGTAAATGAGCAGTTCTTC.

With regard to this clonotype: A clone one base away is much larger, so this may be a read error. This chain links TRBV6-1 with TRBJ1-2; maybe TRBD1 (6 bases). This CDR3 spans 16 amino acids. Looked up from germline, CDR1 is MNHNS and CDR2 is SASEGT. The V end was cut by 6 bases, the J end by 3 bases, with 20 bases between. CDR3 amino acids: CASRDGGRMEYYGYTF. CDR3 nucleotides: TGTGCCAGCAGGGACGGGGGGCGCATGGAATACTATGGCTACACCTTC.

With regard to this clonotype: A read error is possible here, since a much larger clone lies one base away. This chain links TRBV29-1 with TRBJ2-1, with D possibly TRBD2 on 5 matching bases. Germline-derived CDR1 and CDR2 are SQVTM and ANQGSEA. The CDR3 is made up of 11 amino acids. The CDR3, as DNA: TGCAGCGGGAGGTCGGTCAATGGGCAGTTCTTC. Amino acids: CSGRSVNGQFF.

This clonotype was detected a few times. The V and J genes are TRBV9 and TRBJ2-5; D unresolved. V was trimmed by 3 bases and J by 1 base, leaving 10 bases between them. The length of the CDR3 is 14 residues. Germline V CDR1 and CDR2: SGDLS, YYNGEE. The CDR3 is CASSARPFQETQYF. As DNA, the CDR3 is TGTGCCAGCAGCGCCCGCCCTTTCCAAGAGACCCAGTACTTC.

This clonotype has a count of ten or more. The chain carries TRBV7-9 and TRBJ1-2; 7 bases line up with TRBD1. Germline V gives CDR1 SEHNR, CDR2 FQNEAQ (reference sequence). J lost 7 bases, V lost 2 bases, and 4 bases had no gene match. The CDR3 is 13 residues long. CDR3 region: CASSLPQGTGYTF. CDR3 DNA: TGTGCCAGCAGCTTACCACAGGGGACTGGCTACACCTTC.

This clonotype has more than one count but fewer than ten. The V gene is TRBV6-2 or TRBV6-3, the J gene TRBJ2-6; TRBD2 might be the D (6 bases). Looked up from germline, CDR1 is MNHEY and CDR2 is SVGEGT. This CDR3 comprises 16 residues. Trimming pared 2 bases from V and 0 bases from J, leaving 8 bases between. The CDR3 DNA reads TGTGCCAGCAGTTACGGGGACTCCTCTGGGGCCAACGTCCTGACTTTC. Translated, it gives CASSYGDSSGANVLTF.

The DNA of the CDR3 is TGTGCCAGCAGCCCTAATCCCGGGACTTTTTACAATGAGCAGTTCTTC. This sequence encodes CASSPNPGTFYNEQFF. V usage is TRBV9 and J usage is TRBJ2-1, with D tentatively TRBD2 (6 bases). CDR3 length: 16 amino acids. The V gene lost 4 bases and the J gene lost 4 bases, with 18 bases spanning the gap. CDR1 and CDR2 from the germline V gene are SGDLS and YYNGEE. Full variable domain (outside the CDR3, taken from reference TRBV9 and TRBJ2-1): DSGVTQTPKHLITATGQRVTLRCSPRSGDLSVYWYQQSLDQGLQFLIQYYNGEERAKGNILERFSAQQFPDLHSELNLSSLELGDSALYFCASSPNPGTFYNEQFFGPGTRLTVL.

This clonotype was counted only a few times. The V call is TRBV6-6, the J call TRBJ2-7; either TRBD1 or TRBD2 may supply D (5 bases each). Germline V gives CDR1 MNHNY, CDR2 SVGAGI (reference sequence). Trimming shortened V by 6 bases and J by 0 bases, and 12 bases separated the two germline ends. The CDR3 has 14 residues. CDR3 amino acids: CASSTGPHSYEQYF. In DNA, the CDR3 is TGTGCCAGCAGCACGGGACCGCACTCCTACGAGCAGTACTTC.

The table lists this clonotype with a few counts. This chain connects TRBV10-1 to TRBJ2-7, with D unclear. The V gene lost 2 bases and the J gene lost 6 bases, with 11 bases spanning the gap. CDR3 length: 13 residues. Per the germline V gene, CDR1 is WNHNN and CDR2 is SYGVQD (reference sequence). CDR3 DNA: TGCGCCAGCAGTGAGAACCCCCAAGGCGAGCAGTACTTC. Translating gives CASSENPQGEQYF.

The table lists this clonotype with a few counts. V is TRBV6-1 and J is TRBJ2-4; D possibly corresponds to TRBD2 (6 bases). This CDR3 spans 14 amino acids. The germline V gene has CDR1 MNHNS and CDR2 SASEGT. The ends were cut back, 5 bases at V and 13 bases at J, with 21 bases in the middle. Here the CDR3 reads CASSPRTGLGEQYF. The CDR3 bases are TGTGCCAGCAGTCCGCGGACGGGACTCGGGGAGCAGTACTTC.

As regards this clonotype: A much larger clone sits a single nucleotide away, making a read error possible. J is TRBJ1-2 and V is TRBV6-2 or TRBV6-3; 9 bases fit TRBD1. The CDR3 covers 16 residues. Germline CDR1 and CDR2: MNHEY and SVGEGT. The trim removed 5 bases at V and 2 bases at J, leaving 9 bases unmatched. DNA of the CDR3: TGTGCCAGCAGTCTCGGGACAGGGAGACGAAACTATGGCTACACCTTC. Its translation: CASSLGTGRRNYGYTF.

This chain connects TRBV7-7 to TRBJ2-3; D ambiguous. Trimming took 2 bases from V and 0 from J, leaving 6 bases between them. The germline V gene encodes CDR1 SSHAT and CDR2 FNYEAQ (reference sequence). This CDR3 spans 14 amino acids. The CDR3 here is CASSLTTSTDTQYF. The CDR3 region has the DNA TGTGCCAGCAGCTTAACGACTAGCACAGATACGCAGTATTTT.

In regard to this clonotype: A much larger clone lies one base from this, so it may be a read error. V and J are TRBV7-2 and TRBJ2-3, with D possibly TRBD1 on 6 matching bases. The length of the CDR3 is 13 residues. CDR1 is SGHTA, CDR2 FQGNSA, per germline. CDR3 sequence: CAGSLTQGDTQYF. Here the CDR3 DNA reads TGTGCCGGCAGCTTGACCCAGGGGGATACGCAGTATTTT.

This chain joins TRBV3-1 and TRBJ2-6; D is ambiguous. The CDR3 length is 15 residues. The V end lost 4 bases, the J end lost 3 bases, and 10 bases lay between the germline ends. CDR1 is LGHDT, CDR2 YNNKEL, per germline (reference sequence). DNA for the CDR3: TGTGCCAGCAGCCGAGTCGTCGTTGGGGCCAACGTCCTGACTTTC. Translation gives CASSRVVVGANVLTF.

The chain carries TRBV7-8 and TRBJ2-1; D unresolved. CDR1 and CDR2 from the germline V gene are SGHVS and FQNEAQ. V gave up 0 bases and J gave up 1 base, with 13 bases separating them. CDR3 length: 17 residues. The CDR3 region is CASSLAYSAQSYNEQFF. The CDR3 nucleotides are TGTGCCAGCAGCTTAGCGTACTCGGCCCAATCCTACAATGAGCAGTTCTTC.

The chain is built from TRBV20-1 and TRBJ2-3; D unresolved. Per the germline V gene, CDR1 is DFQATT and CDR2 is SNEGSKA (reference sequence). The CDR3 totals 14 residues. The V gene lost 1 base and the J gene lost 1 base, with 9 bases spanning the gap. The CDR3 spells CSARVGLGTDTQYF. CDR3 DNA: TGCAGTGCTAGAGTAGGGTTGGGCACAGATACGCAGTATTTT.

This clonotype was picked up many times. V and J are TRBV4-3 and TRBJ2-6; D remains unclear. This CDR3 is built from 14 residues. V gave up 5 bases and J gave up 2 bases, with 7 bases separating them. Germline V lookup: CDR1 LGHNA, CDR2 YSLEER. The CDR3 sequence: CASSYGTGANVLTF. As DNA, the CDR3 is TGCGCCAGCAGCTACGGTACTGGGGCCAACGTCCTGACTTTC.

V is TRBV30 and J is TRBJ2-1; weak D call: TRBD2 (6 bases). Germline CDR1 GTSNPN, CDR2 SVGIG (reference sequence). The CDR3 has 14 amino acids. Between the trimmed V and J ends, which lost 0 bases and 4 bases, there was a span of 10 bases. CDR3 region: CAWSVPGLYNEQFF. For the CDR3, the DNA is TGTGCCTGGAGTGTACCGGGACTTTACAATGAGCAGTTCTTC.

This clonotype was picked up a small number of times. V usage is TRBV6-2 or TRBV6-3 and J usage is TRBJ2-3, with a weak D call TRBD1 (5 bases). The germline V and J ends were trimmed by 4 bases and 5 bases, with 13 bases remaining between them. Germline V gives CDR1 MNHEY, CDR2 SVGEGT. This CDR3 spans 14 amino acids. As DNA, the CDR3 is TGTGCCAGCAGTTCTTGGGGCGGTGGAGATACGCAGTATTTT. It translates to CASSSWGGGDTQYF.

The V and J genes are TRBV4-1 and TRBJ1-1, with a tentative D call TRBD1 (6 bases). Trimming removed 0 bases at V and 4 bases at J, with 12 bases between. CDR1 and CDR2 from the germline V gene are MGHRA and YSYEKL. The CDR3 runs to 15 residues. The CDR3 nucleotides are TGCGCCAGCAGCCAAGATAGAGGGGGGGGCACTGAAGCTTTCTTT. Residues: CASSQDRGGGTEAFF.

The genes are TRBV4-1 and TRBJ2-1; 12 bases map to TRBD2. Germline trimming cut 3 bases from V and 9 bases from J; bases unmatched to any gene: 12. This CDR3 has 17 residues. Germline V gives CDR1 MGHRA, CDR2 YSYEKL. CDR3 protein: CASSHPTASGGAGEQFF. The CDR3 bases are TGCGCCAGCAGCCACCCGACGGCTAGCGGGGGGGCTGGTGAGCAGTTCTTC.